This TCR beta chain was profiled in a study of blood T cell repertoires in COVID-19. Study summary: The study drew acute and convalescent COVID-19 samples from the United States, Italy and Spain. From T cells, B-cell-depleted T cells, or PBMCs came the material, which was cDNA or gDNA.

TCRdb keeps only in-frame clones here, not all; method: immunoSEQ multiplex PCR. The sample shows some 250,000 clones, around 82% of them seen only once. Germline V gene data show CDR1 as SQVTM and CDR2 as ANQGSEA. The CDR3 runs to 15 residues. The V and J ends lost 5 bases and 0 bases respectively, with 13 bases between them. Material: peripheral blood. The V gene is TRBV29-1, the J gene TRBJ2-2; TRBD1 is a possible D gene (6 bases). The clonotype was recovered from a man aged 35-49 years with active or convalescent COVID-19. The CDR3 sequence: CSVLPQGANTGELFF. For the CDR3, the DNA is TGCAGCGTTCTTCCACAGGGCGCGAACACCGGGGAGCTGTTTTTT.